The subject of this entry is one T cell receptor (beta chain). With a much larger clone just one base away, this may be a read error. The template was RNA from unsorted bulk tissue. The data derive from a study of tumor and adjacent non-tumor tissue in lung cancer. TCRbeta libraries were built with three rounds of nested PCR, modified from ARM-PCR. TCRdb itself ran the multiplex PCR reads through MiXCR, one entry per CDR3 protein. Among fewer than 120,000 distinct CDR3 sequences listed, over 75% were seen once. The CDR3 runs 14 residues. CDR1 is MNHEY and CDR2 is SVGEGT in the germline V gene. V and J are TRBV6-2 or TRBV6-3 and TRBJ2-7, with 11 bases identical to TRBD2. Sequencing was carried out using lung tumor tissue. This clonotype was sampled from a man in his 70s with non-small cell lung cancer. The CDR3 nucleotides are TGTGCCAGCAATCCGGGACTAGCGGTCTACGGGCAGTACTTC. Protein: CASNPGLAVYGQYF.